This T cell receptor (beta chain) was documented in a study of cytotoxic CD8 clonotypes in ibrutinib-treated CLL. V was shortened by 4 bases and J by 1 base, with 17 bases between the two germline ends. The CDR3 loop spans 16 amino acids. Germline V lookup: CDR1 SGHNT, CDR2 YYREEE (reference sequence). Clones were sequenced by immunoSEQ multiplex PCR, and TCRdb holds only the in-frame ones, with some missing. The table records 65,000 to 85,000 clones, less than 85% of them present only once. The sequencing here drew on PBMCs, taken after 24 months of ibrutinib treatment. This clonotype was obtained from a human donor with chronic lymphocytic leukemia. V usage is TRBV5-4 and J usage is TRBJ2-5; either TRBD1 or TRBD2 may fit D (5 bases each). CDR3 protein: CASSGGVSGSQETQYF. The CDR3 bases are TGTGCCAGCAGCGGGGGAGTTTCGGGATCCCAAGAGACCCAGTACTTC.